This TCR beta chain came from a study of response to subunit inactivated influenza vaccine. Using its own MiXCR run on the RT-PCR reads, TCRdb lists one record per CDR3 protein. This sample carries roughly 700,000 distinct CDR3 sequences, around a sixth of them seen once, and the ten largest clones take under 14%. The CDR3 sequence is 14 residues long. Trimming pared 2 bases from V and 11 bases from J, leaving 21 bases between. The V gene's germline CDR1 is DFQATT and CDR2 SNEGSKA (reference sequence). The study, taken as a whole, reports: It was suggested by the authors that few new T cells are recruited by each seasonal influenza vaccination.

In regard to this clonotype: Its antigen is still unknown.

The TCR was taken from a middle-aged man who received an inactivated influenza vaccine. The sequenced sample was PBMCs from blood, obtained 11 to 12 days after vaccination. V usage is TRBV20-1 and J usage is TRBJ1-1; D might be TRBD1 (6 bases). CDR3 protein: CSARPPSTGLGAFF. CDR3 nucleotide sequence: TGCAGTGCTAGACCCCCTTCGACAGGCCTTGGGGCTTTCTTT.